The 10 T cell receptor beta chains listed next were all sequenced from one sample in a study of cytomegalovirus exposure and HLA in healthy donors. PCR involved 60 Vbeta and 13 Jbeta primers. Assay used: immunoSEQ multiplex PCR; TCRdb lists only in-frame clones, some missing. The data contain about 180,000 clones, about 79% of them singletons. Sequenced: PBMCs. The receptor source for this set is a girl aged 2 to 10 in good health and CMV-seropositive.

The chain has TRBV11-2 and TRBJ2-5; possibly TRBD2 for D (6 bases). The CDR3 spans 14 residues. Between the trimmed V and J ends, which lost 5 bases and 5 bases, there was a span of 15 bases. Germline V gene sequence: CDR1 SGHAT, CDR2 FQNNGV. CDR3 residues: CASSPMRDRETQYF. In DNA form, the CDR3 reads TGTGCCAGCAGCCCGATGCGGGACCGGGAGACCCAGTACTTC.

The rearrangement links TRBV28 to TRBJ2-2, with TRBD1 matching over 12 bases. V gave up 6 bases and J gave up 1 base; unmatched junction bases: 9. Germline V gene sequence: CDR1 MDHEN, CDR2 SYDVKM. The CDR3 contains 18 residues. The CDR3 is CASRRNRDRGRNTGELFF. The DNA of the CDR3 is TGTGCCAGCAGACGAAACCGGGACAGGGGGCGGAACACCGGGGAGCTGTTTTTT.

The chain carries TRBV5-1 and TRBJ1-6; D is unresolved. This CDR3 comprises 15 residues. Germline assignment: CDR1 SGHRS and CDR2 YFSETQ. Trimming removed 2 bases at V and 8 bases at J, with 14 bases between. The CDR3 DNA sequence: TGCGCCAGCAGCTTCCCTGACTCTGGCGATTCACCCCTCCACTTT. Translating it yields CASSFPDSGDSPLHF.

The chain joins TRBV5-4 to TRBJ2-7; 13 bases fit TRBD2. J was trimmed by 1 base and V by 3 bases; bases with no gene match: 7. The CDR3 loop spans 17 amino acids. Germline assignment: CDR1 SGHNT and CDR2 YYREEE (reference sequence). DNA for the CDR3: TGTGCCAGCAGCTGGCCCGGGACTAGCGGGGTTTCCTACGAGCAGTACTTC. This gives the protein CASSWPGTSGVSYEQYF.

This chain joins TRBV27 and TRBJ2-1; D is possibly TRBD2 (5 bases). Germline V CDR1 and CDR2: MNHEY, SMNVEV (reference sequence). Trimming left V 4 bases short and J 3 bases short, with 13 bases between. The CDR3 has 15 amino acids. The CDR3 region has the DNA TGTGCCAGCAGTTCCGGACTCCTTTTCTACAATGAGCAGTTCTTC. The encoded protein is CASSSGLLFYNEQFF.

The CDR3 DNA reads TGTGCCAGTCAGACCATGGCGGGAGAAGAGACCCAGTACTTC. It encodes CASQTMAGEETQYF. V gene TRBV6-5 combines with J gene TRBJ2-5, with 7 positions matching TRBD2. Looked up from germline, CDR1 is MNHEY and CDR2 is SVGAGI. The CDR3 is 14 residues long. V shed 9 bases and J 3 bases; nucleotides not matched to a gene: 10.

This chain links TRBV28 with TRBJ1-2; TRBD1 is a possible D gene (6 bases). The V gene's germline CDR1 is MDHEN and CDR2 SYDVKM. The V gene lost 4 bases and the J gene lost 8 bases, with 17 bases spanning the gap. This CDR3 is 14 amino acids long. The CDR3 DNA reads TGTGCCAGCAGTTCCACAATACAGGGTCAAGGCTACACCTTC. As protein: CASSSTIQGQGYTF.

The CDR3: CASNRGDTEAFF. The CDR3 DNA reads as TGTGCCAGCAACAGGGGGGACACTGAAGCTTTCTTT. This chain connects TRBV14 to TRBJ1-1, with TRBD1 matching 8 bases. Germline loops: CDR1 SGHDN, CDR2 FVKESK. The CDR3 extends over 12 amino acids. V gave up 7 bases and J gave up 3 bases; unmatched junction bases: 1.

V usage is TRBV28 and J usage is TRBJ2-7; 14 nucleotides align to TRBD2. Per the germline V gene, CDR1 is MDHEN and CDR2 is SYDVKM. This CDR3 contains 16 residues. After removal of 3 bases from V and 7 bases from J, the junction contained 8 bases not matched to a gene. The CDR3: CASSLVGTSGRHEQYF. Here the CDR3 DNA reads TGTGCCAGCAGTTTGGTGGGGACTAGCGGGAGACATGAGCAGTACTTC.

This rearrangement joins TRBV6-6 to TRBJ2-5; maybe TRBD2 (5 bases). The DNA end favors TRBJ2-7, so the J call may be wrong. This CDR3 is built from 13 residues. Germline CDR1 and CDR2: MNHNY and SVGAGI (reference sequence). The CDR3 region has the DNA TGTGCCAGCAGCCTCAGAGGGTCCTACGAGCAGTACTTC. The encoded protein is CASSLRGSYEQYF.